This T cell receptor (beta chain) appears in the sequencing data of a study of blood T cell repertoires in COVID-19. This table comes from immunoSEQ multiplex PCR, and its TCRdb copy is limited to in-frame clones, with some not included. This sample has fewer than 200,000 clones, with 78% found just once. Categorization into cohorts depended on clinical history that participants reported. V gave up 7 bases and J gave up 8 bases, with 20 bases separating them. CDR3 size: 15 residues. Germline CDR1 is MDHEN and CDR2 is SYDVKM. The sequencing input was PBMCs or T cells enriched from blood (not recorded which). The chain combines TRBV28 with TRBJ1-4; the D gene is possibly TRBD1 (6 bases). This receptor was taken from a woman aged 50 to 65 who had recovered from COVID-19. The CDR3 coding sequence is TGTGCCAGCATCCAGGCGGGGGCGGGTGGAGAAAAACTGTTTTTT. It codes for CASIQAGAGGEKLFF.